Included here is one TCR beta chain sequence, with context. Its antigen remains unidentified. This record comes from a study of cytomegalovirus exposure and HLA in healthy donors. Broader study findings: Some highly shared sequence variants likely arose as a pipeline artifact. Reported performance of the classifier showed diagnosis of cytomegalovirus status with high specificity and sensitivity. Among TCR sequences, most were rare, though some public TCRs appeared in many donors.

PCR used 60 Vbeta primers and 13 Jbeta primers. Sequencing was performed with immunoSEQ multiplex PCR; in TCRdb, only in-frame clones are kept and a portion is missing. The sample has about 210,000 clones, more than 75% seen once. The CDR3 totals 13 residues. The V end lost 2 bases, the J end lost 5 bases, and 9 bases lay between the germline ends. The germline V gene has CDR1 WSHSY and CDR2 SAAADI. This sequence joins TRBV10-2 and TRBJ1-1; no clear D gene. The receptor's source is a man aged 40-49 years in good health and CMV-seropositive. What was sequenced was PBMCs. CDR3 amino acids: CASSEISGTEAFF. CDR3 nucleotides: TGCGCCAGCAGTGAGATAAGCGGGACTGAAGCTTTCTTT.